Following are 19 T cell receptor beta chains from one sample sequenced in a study of cytomegalovirus exposure and HLA in healthy donors. Sequencing was performed with immunoSEQ multiplex PCR; in TCRdb, only in-frame clones are kept and a portion is missing. The top ten clones hold 9% to 14% of a sample with about 90,000 clones, 84% of them seen once. The sequencing input was PBMCs. These receptors all stem from a woman between 18 and 30 years old in good health and CMV-seropositive.

The chain carries TRBV5-1 and TRBJ2-1, with no clear D. The V end lost 0 bases, the J end lost 8 bases, and 6 bases lay between the germline ends. This CDR3 comprises 12 residues. The germline gives CDR1 SGHRS, CDR2 YFSETQ. The DNA for the CDR3 is TGCGCCAGCAGCTTGGGAAGCCATGAGCAGTTCTTC. Translating it yields CASSLGSHEQFF.

The chain joins TRBV10-3 to TRBJ2-3; 11 bases are a match to TRBD2. After removal of 2 bases from V and 0 bases from J, the junction contained 7 bases not matched to a gene. CDR1 ENHRY and CDR2 SYGVKD come from the germline V gene. This CDR3 contains 18 residues. CDR3 bases: TGTGCCATCAGTGAGAGACTAGCGGGGCTTACTAGCACAGATACGCAGTATTTT. Encoded protein: CAISERLAGLTSTDTQYF.

The V call is TRBV9, the J call TRBJ2-1, with 8 bases lining up with TRBD2. The J segment lost 5 bases and the V segment lost 0 bases, leaving 1 base of the junction unmatched. Germline CDR1 SGDLS, CDR2 YYNGEE. The length of the CDR3 is 14 residues. CDR3 amino acids: CASSVVRGDNEQFF. The CDR3 DNA follows: TGTGCCAGCAGCGTAGTGCGGGGGGACAATGAGCAGTTCTTC.

This clone showed up just once. CDR3 residues: CASLRGTSGYTGELFF. The DNA of the CDR3 is TGTGCCAGCCTCCGCGGGACTAGCGGATACACCGGGGAGCTGTTTTTT. J is TRBJ2-2 and V is TRBV2; TRBD2 aligns across 11 bases. The CDR3 has 16 amino acids. The germline V gene has CDR1 SNHLY and CDR2 FYNNEI. V dropped 8 bases and J dropped 3; count of bases not matched to a gene: 8.

This chain uses TRBV27 with TRBJ2-3; 10 bases match TRBD1. With 3 bases clipped from V and 6 bases from J, the junction kept 9 bases outside the gene matches. The CDR3 is 16 residues long. Germline V gives CDR1 MNHEY, CDR2 SMNVEV (reference sequence). DNA for the CDR3: TGTGCCAGCAGTTTCCGACAGGGGGCTAGGATTGATACGCAGTATTTT. Its translation: CASSFRQGARIDTQYF.

V usage is TRBV28 and J usage is TRBJ1-4; TRBD1 matches 9 bases. The germline gives CDR1 MDHEN, CDR2 SYDVKM. The CDR3 is 18 residues long. The junction had 17 bases not matched to a gene; V was cut back by 5 bases and J by 7 bases. CDR3 bases: TGTGCCAGCAGTCTCCGGGACAGGGATAAGTATGGCGGTGAAAAACTGTTTTTT. It is translated as CASSLRDRDKYGGEKLFF.

The chain has TRBV10-3 and TRBJ2-3; possibly TRBD1 for D (6 bases). Germline V gene sequence: CDR1 ENHRY, CDR2 SYGVKD. The CDR3 extends over 14 amino acids. Trimming shortened V by 6 bases and J by 1 base, and 11 bases separated the two germline ends. The CDR3 nucleotides are TGTGCCATCAGCCCTCAGGGGCGCACAGATACGCAGTATTTT. It encodes CAISPQGRTDTQYF.

The chain carries TRBV19 and TRBJ1-6; D perhaps matches TRBD1 (6 bases). The germline CDR1 and CDR2 sequences are LNHDA and SQIVND (reference sequence). This CDR3 has 14 residues. The V and J ends lost 3 bases and 4 bases respectively, with 7 bases between them. CDR3 nucleotide sequence: TGTGCCAGTAGTATTGGACAGTATAATTCACCCCTCCACTTT. Amino acid sequence: CASSIGQYNSPLHF.

This clone occurred once. The rearrangement joins TRBV28 to TRBJ1-2, with 12 bases matching TRBD1. Germline CDR1 reads MDHEN; CDR2 reads SYDVKM. The CDR3 is 16 residues long. Germline trimming cut 6 bases from V and 2 bases from J; bases unmatched to any gene: 7. The CDR3 here is CASRTGQGALNYGYTF. CDR3 sequence (DNA): TGTGCCAGCAGAACGGGACAGGGGGCGCTGAACTATGGCTACACCTTC.

This chain connects TRBV28 to TRBJ1-5; tentatively, D is TRBD1 (5 bases). The V and J ends lost 4 bases and 8 bases respectively, with 18 bases between them. Germline lookup yields CDR1 MDHEN and CDR2 SYDVKM. CDR3 length: 15 amino acids. CDR3 sequence (DNA): TGTGCCAGCAGTTCGGAGGGACGGCCTTTGAAGCCCCAGCATTTT. It yields the protein CASSSEGRPLKPQHF.

The chain uses TRBV6-1 and TRBJ1-2; D not resolved. Trimming left V 8 bases short and J 2 bases short, with 12 bases between. Germline V gives CDR1 MNHNS, CDR2 SASEGT. The CDR3 is 13 residues long. CDR3 sequence (DNA): TGTGCCAGCGCGGGGTCCGGAAACTATGGCTACACCTTC. Its translation: CASAGSGNYGYTF.

The rearrangement joins TRBV6-5 to TRBJ2-5, with D possibly being TRBD2 (6 bases). Germline-derived CDR1 and CDR2 are MNHEY and SVGAGI. There are 13 residues in the CDR3. Trimming pared 4 bases from V and 4 bases from J, leaving 10 bases between. The chain's CDR3 is CASSWGVRETQYF. The CDR3 bases are TGTGCCAGCAGTTGGGGGGTTCGAGAGACCCAGTACTTC.

The V and J genes are TRBV15 and TRBJ2-3; the D gene is possibly TRBD2 (5 bases). This CDR3 is 16 amino acids long. Germline loops: CDR1 LNHNV, CDR2 YYDKDF (reference sequence). V lost 1 base to trimming and J lost 1 base, with 12 bases between them. CDR3 DNA: TGTGCCACCAGCAGAGCTGCGGGCCAGGGCACAGATACGCAGTATTTT. Its translation is CATSRAAGQGTDTQYF.

V gene TRBV10-2 combines with J gene TRBJ2-7; D is possibly TRBD2 (6 bases). This CDR3 has 12 residues. V lost 3 bases, J lost 5 bases, and 8 bases lay in between. Per the germline V gene, CDR1 is WSHSY and CDR2 is SAAADI. The CDR3, as DNA: TGCGCCAGCAGTGAAGGAGGGCACGAGCAGTACTTC. It codes for CASSEGGHEQYF.

The chain has TRBV28 and TRBJ2-7, with 10 bases fitting TRBD1. The germline V gene encodes CDR1 MDHEN and CDR2 SYDVKM. The CDR3 covers 17 residues. The V and J ends lost 6 bases and 0 bases, in that order; junction bases with no gene match: 11. The CDR3 protein is CASRGTGDRGPSYEQYF. The CDR3 DNA is TGTGCCAGCAGAGGGACAGGGGATCGGGGGCCCTCCTACGAGCAGTACTTC.

This chain uses TRBV9 with TRBJ2-5; D ambiguous. Germline V gives CDR1 SGDLS, CDR2 YYNGEE. Between the trimmed V and J ends, which lost 0 bases and 1 base, there was a span of 4 bases. There are 13 residues in the CDR3. CDR3 in amino acids: CASSVASQETQYF. As DNA, the CDR3 is TGTGCCAGCAGCGTAGCTAGCCAAGAGACCCAGTACTTC.

The DNA for the CDR3 is TGTGCCAGCAGTTACGGGGGGATGAACACTGAAGCTTTCTTT. The encoded protein is CASSYGGMNTEAFF. The gene calls are TRBV6-5 and TRBJ1-1; perhaps TRBD1 as D (5 bases). CDR3 length: 14 amino acids. Germline CDR1 reads MNHEY; CDR2 reads SVGAGI. V was cut by 2 bases and J by 0 bases, with 7 bases left in between.

The V gene is TRBV4-2, the J gene TRBJ1-5, with 7 bases lining up with TRBD1. J gave up 0 bases and V 3 bases, and 8 bases lay outside the gene matches. Germline V gene sequence: CDR1 LGHNA, CDR2 YNFKEQ. CDR3 length: 17 amino acids. The CDR3 DNA sequence: TGTGCCAGCAGCCAGTTGGCCGGGACAGATAGCAATCAGCCCCAGCATTTT. Protein product: CASSQLAGTDSNQPQHF.

In DNA form, the CDR3 reads TGTGCCAGTAGTATATGGCAGGGGAAAGGGGAGCAGTACTTC. Residues: CASSIWQGKGEQYF. The V call is TRBV19, the J call TRBJ2-7; possible D gene TRBD1, 6 bases. The CDR3 has 14 amino acids. Looked up from germline, CDR1 is LNHDA and CDR2 is SQIVND (reference sequence). V lost 2 bases and J 7 bases, leaving 15 bases between the germline ends.